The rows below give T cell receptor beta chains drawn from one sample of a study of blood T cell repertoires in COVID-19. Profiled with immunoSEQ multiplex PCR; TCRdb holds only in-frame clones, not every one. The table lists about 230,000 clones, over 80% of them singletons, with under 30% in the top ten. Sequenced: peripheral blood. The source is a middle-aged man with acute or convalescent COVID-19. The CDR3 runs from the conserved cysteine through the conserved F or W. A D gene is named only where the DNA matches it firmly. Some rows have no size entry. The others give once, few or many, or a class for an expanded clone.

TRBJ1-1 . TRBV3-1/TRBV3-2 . CASSPLQGGGTEAFF TGTGCCAGCAGCCCCCTACAGGGAGGGGGCACTGAAGCTTTCTTT
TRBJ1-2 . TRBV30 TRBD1 CAGGPLTGKNYGYTF TGTGCCGGAGGCCCTTTGACAGGGAAGAACTATGGCTACACCTTC
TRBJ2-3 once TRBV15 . CATSRQGSSTDTQYF TGTGCCACCAGCAGACAGGGATCTAGCACAGATACGCAGTATTTT
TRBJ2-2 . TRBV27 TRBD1 CASSFDREITGELFF TGTGCCAGCAGTTTTGACAGGGAGATCACCGGGGAGCTGTTTTTT
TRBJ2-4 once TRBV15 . CATSSTGFVKNIQYF TGTGCCACCAGCAGTACAGGGTTTGTCAAAAACATTCAGTACTTC
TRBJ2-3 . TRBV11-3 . CASSIWDSDGDTQYF TGTGCCAGCAGCATCTGGGACTCCGACGGAGATACGCAGTATTTT
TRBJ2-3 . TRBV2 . CANPRDRDTQYF TGTGCCAACCCCAGGGATAGGGATACGCAGTATTTT
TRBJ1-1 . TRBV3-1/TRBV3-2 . CASKLSGGFTEAFF TGTGCCAGCAAGCTTAGCGGGGGGTTCACTGAAGCTTTCTTT
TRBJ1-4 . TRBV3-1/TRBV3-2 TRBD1 CASSGGQAFEKLFF TGTGCCAGCAGTGGGGGACAGGCGTTTGAAAAACTGTTTTTT
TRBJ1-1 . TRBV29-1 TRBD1 CSATDRGDTEAFF TGCAGCGCAACCGACAGGGGAGACACTGAAGCTTTCTTT
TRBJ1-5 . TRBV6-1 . CASSEAAGAGNQPQHF TGTGCCAGCAGTGAAGCGGCGGGGGCTGGCAATCAGCCCCAGCATTTT
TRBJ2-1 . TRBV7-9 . CASSFTRVGGEQFF TGTGCCAGCAGCTTTACCAGAGTGGGGGGTGAGCAGTTCTTC
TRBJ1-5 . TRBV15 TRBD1 CATSREGQSNQPQHF TGTGCCACCAGCAGAGAGGGACAGAGCAATCAGCCCCAGCATTTT
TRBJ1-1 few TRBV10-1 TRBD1 CASRTGRSGPEAFF TGCGCCAGTAGGACAGGGCGATCGGGTCCTGAAGCTTTCTTT
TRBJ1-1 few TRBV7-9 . CASSQQGGTEAFF TGTGCCAGCAGCCAGCAGGGCGGCACTGAAGCTTTCTTT
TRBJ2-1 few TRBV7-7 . CASSLDYEDEQFF TGTGCCAGCAGCTTAGACTACGAGGATGAGCAGTTCTTC
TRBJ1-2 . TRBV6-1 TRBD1 CASSEIDRGLGGYTF TGTGCCAGCAGTGAAATCGACAGGGGGCTAGGTGGCTACACCTTC
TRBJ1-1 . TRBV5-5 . CASSPWQGHDTEAFF TGTGCCAGCAGCCCTTGGCAGGGGCATGACACTGAAGCTTTCTTT
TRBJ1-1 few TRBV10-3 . CAISEVPVGGNTEAFF TGTGCCATCAGTGAGGTGCCCGTCGGCGGGAACACTGAAGCTTTCTTT
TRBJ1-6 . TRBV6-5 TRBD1 CASTGTGGNSPLHF TGTGCCAGCACCGGGACAGGGGGTAATTCACCCCTCCACTTT
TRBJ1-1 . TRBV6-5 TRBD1 CASTGGHRVNTEAFF TGTGCCAGCACAGGGGGCCACCGTGTGAACACTGAAGCTTTCTTT
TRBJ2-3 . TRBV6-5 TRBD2 CASSYGTSGRGDTQYF TGTGCCAGCAGTTACGGGACTAGCGGGAGGGGGGATACGCAGTATTTT
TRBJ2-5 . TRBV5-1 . CATKSGFGETQYF TGCGCCACCAAGAGCGGGTTTGGGGAGACCCAGTACTTC
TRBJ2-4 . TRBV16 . CASSSQGSALAKNIQYF TGTGCCAGCAGCAGCCAGGGGTCGGCCCTAGCCAAAAACATTCAGTACTTC
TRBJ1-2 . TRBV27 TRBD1 CASSLFGQGGGGNYGYTF TGTGCCAGCAGTTTATTCGGGCAGGGGGGAGGAGGTAACTATGGCTACACCTTC
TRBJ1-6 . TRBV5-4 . CASSFYYRENSPLHF TGTGCCAGCAGCTTTTATTACAGGGAAAATTCACCCCTCCACTTT
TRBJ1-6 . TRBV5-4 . CASSLEQAYNSPLHF TGTGCCAGCAGCTTGGAACAGGCTTATAATTCACCCCTCCACTTT
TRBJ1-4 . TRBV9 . CASSVGGRTDEKLFF TGTGCCAGCAGCGTAGGAGGAAGGACAGATGAAAAACTGTTTTTT
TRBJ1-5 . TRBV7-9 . CASSLGAEGIQPQHF TGTGCCAGCAGCTTAGGAGCAGAGGGCATTCAGCCCCAGCATTTT
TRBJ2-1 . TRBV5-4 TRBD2 CASSLVPSGWGSDEQFF TGTGCCAGCAGCTTGGTACCTAGCGGGTGGGGCTCTGATGAGCAGTTCTTC
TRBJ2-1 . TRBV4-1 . CASSQDWRSNHNEQFF TGCGCCAGCAGCCAAGATTGGAGGTCGAACCACAATGAGCAGTTCTTC
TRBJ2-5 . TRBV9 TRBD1 CASSVGPGQGLETQYF TGTGCCAGCAGCGTAGGCCCGGGACAGGGGTTGGAGACCCAGTACTTC
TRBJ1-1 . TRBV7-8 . CASSFGQNIDTEAFF TGTGCCAGCAGCTTTGGGCAGAATATTGACACTGAAGCTTTCTTT
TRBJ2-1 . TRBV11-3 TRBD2 CASSRGRGNEQFF TGTGCCAGCAGCCGCGGGAGGGGCAATGAGCAGTTCTTC
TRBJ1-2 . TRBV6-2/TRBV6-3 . CASSYYGQQNYGYTF TGTGCCAGCAGTTACTACGGACAGCAGAACTATGGCTACACCTTC
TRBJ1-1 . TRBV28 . CASSDILGPEAFF TGTGCCAGCAGTGATATACTTGGGCCTGAAGCTTTCTTT
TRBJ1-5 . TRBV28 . CASSSDSHSNQPQHF TGTGCCAGCAGCTCGGACAGCCATAGCAATCAGCCCCAGCATTTT
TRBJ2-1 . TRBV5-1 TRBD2 CASSLFAGGTYNEQFF TGCGCCAGCAGCTTGTTTGCGGGAGGAACCTACAATGAGCAGTTCTTC
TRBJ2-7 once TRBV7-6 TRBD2 CASSPPSGLAGVTYEQYF TGTGCCAGCAGCCCCCCTTCGGGACTAGCGGGAGTCACCTACGAGCAGTACTTC
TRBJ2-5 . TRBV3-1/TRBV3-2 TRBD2 CASSRGLGLAGETQYF TGTGCCAGCAGCCGAGGATTGGGACTAGCAGGGGAGACCCAGTACTTC
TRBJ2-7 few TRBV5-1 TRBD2 CASSLGLAGLGEQYF TGCGCCAGCAGCTTGGGACTAGCGGGGCTAGGCGAGCAGTACTTC
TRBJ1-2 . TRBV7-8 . CASSLAGGGANYGYTF TGTGCCAGCAGCTTAGCGGGGGGAGGAGCTAACTATGGCTACACCTTC
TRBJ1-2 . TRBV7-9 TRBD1 CASRVIRGRREGYTF TGTGCCAGCAGAGTAATCAGGGGGCGCCGGGAAGGCTACACCTTC
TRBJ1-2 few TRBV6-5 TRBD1 CASGNRGTGYTF TGTGCCAGCGGAAACAGGGGAACGGGCTACACCTTC
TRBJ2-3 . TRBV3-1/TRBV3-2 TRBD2 CASGLAGGDTQYF TGTGCCAGCGGACTAGCGGGAGGAGATACGCAGTATTTT
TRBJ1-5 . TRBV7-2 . CASSLGGSRGPQHF TGTGCCAGCAGCTTAGGGGGCTCCCGAGGGCCCCAGCATTTT
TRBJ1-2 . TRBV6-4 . CASSPRGVNYGYTF TGTGCCAGCAGTCCCCGGGGGGTGAACTATGGCTACACCTTC
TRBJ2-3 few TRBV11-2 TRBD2 CASSLGGRALDTQYF TGTGCCAGCAGCTTAGGAGGGAGGGCCTTGGATACGCAGTATTTT
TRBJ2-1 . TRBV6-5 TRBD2 CASRPLAGAYNEQFF TGTGCCAGCAGACCCCTAGCGGGAGCCTACAATGAGCAGTTCTTC
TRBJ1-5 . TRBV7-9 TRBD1 CASSLGTGNQPQHF TGTGCCAGCAGCTTAGGGACAGGGAATCAGCCCCAGCATTTT
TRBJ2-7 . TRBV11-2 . CASSYLGGSYEQYF TGTGCCAGCAGTTACTTGGGGGGCTCCTACGAGCAGTACTTC
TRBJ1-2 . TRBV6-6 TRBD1 CASSPSTGTGRIYGYTF TGTGCCAGCAGTCCCTCAACCGGGACAGGGAGGATTTATGGCTACACCTTC
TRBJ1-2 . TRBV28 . CASFGGRGYGYTF TGTGCCAGCTTCGGGGGGCGCGGCTATGGCTACACCTTC
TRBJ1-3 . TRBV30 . CAWSGNSPGSSSGNTIYF TGTGCCTGGAGTGGTAACAGCCCTGGATCCAGCTCTGGAAACACCATATATTTT